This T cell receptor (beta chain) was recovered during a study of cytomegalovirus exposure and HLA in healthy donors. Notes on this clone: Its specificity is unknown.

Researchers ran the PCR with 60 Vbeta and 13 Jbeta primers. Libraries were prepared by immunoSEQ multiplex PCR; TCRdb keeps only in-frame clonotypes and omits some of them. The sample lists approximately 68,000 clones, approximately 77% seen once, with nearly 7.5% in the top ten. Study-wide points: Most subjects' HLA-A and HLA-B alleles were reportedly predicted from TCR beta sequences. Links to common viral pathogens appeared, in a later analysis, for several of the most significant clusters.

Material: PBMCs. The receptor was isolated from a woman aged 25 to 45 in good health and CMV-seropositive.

The CDR3 sequence is CASSEPAGTSGSPHPPTDTQYF. The CDR3 bases are TGTGCCAGCAGCGAGCCCGCCGGGACTAGCGGGAGTCCACACCCTCCCACAGATACGCAGTATTTT. J is TRBJ2-3 and V is TRBV2; TRBD2 matches at 14 bases. Germline values: CDR1 SNHLY, CDR2 FYNNEI. The V gene end was trimmed by 6 bases and the J gene end by 2 bases; junction bases not matched to a gene: 22. This CDR3 comprises 22 residues.